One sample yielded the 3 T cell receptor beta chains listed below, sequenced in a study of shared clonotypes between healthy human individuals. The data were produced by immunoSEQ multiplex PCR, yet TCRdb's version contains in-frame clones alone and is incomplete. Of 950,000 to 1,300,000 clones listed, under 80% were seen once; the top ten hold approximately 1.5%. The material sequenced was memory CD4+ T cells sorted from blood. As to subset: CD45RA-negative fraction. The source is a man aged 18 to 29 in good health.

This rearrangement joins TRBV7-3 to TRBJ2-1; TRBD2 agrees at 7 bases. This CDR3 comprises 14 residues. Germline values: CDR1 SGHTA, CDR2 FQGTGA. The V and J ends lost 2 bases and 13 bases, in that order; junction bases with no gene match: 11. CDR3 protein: CASSLLLSPGGQFF. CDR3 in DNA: TGTGCCAGCAGCTTATTGCTGAGCCCGGGGGGACAGTTCTTC.

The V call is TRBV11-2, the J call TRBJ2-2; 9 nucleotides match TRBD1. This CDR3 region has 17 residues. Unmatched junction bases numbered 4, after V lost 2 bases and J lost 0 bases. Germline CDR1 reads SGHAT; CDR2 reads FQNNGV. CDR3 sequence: CASSLRRDRANTGELFF. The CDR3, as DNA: TGTGCCAGCAGCTTACGTAGGGACAGGGCGAACACCGGGGAGCTGTTTTTT.

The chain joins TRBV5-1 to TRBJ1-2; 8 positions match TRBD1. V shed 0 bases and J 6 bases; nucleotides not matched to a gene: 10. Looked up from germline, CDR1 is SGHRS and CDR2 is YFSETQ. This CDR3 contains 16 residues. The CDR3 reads CASSLGQTGAVNGYTF. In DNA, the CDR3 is TGCGCCAGCAGCTTGGGACAGACAGGGGCTGTTAATGGCTACACCTTC.